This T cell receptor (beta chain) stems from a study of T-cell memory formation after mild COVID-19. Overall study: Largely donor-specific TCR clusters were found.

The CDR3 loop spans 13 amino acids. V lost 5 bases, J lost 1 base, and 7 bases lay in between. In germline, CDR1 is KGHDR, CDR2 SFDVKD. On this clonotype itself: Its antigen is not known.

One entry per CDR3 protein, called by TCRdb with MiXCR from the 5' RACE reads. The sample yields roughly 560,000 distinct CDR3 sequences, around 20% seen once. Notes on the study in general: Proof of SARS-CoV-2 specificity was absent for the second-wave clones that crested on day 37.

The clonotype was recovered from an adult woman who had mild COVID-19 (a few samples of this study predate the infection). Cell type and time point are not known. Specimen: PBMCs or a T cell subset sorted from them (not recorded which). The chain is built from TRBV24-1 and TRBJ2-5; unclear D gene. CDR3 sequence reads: CATSVGGQETQYF. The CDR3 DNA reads TGTGCCACCAGTGTAGGCGGCCAAGAGACCCAGTACTTC.